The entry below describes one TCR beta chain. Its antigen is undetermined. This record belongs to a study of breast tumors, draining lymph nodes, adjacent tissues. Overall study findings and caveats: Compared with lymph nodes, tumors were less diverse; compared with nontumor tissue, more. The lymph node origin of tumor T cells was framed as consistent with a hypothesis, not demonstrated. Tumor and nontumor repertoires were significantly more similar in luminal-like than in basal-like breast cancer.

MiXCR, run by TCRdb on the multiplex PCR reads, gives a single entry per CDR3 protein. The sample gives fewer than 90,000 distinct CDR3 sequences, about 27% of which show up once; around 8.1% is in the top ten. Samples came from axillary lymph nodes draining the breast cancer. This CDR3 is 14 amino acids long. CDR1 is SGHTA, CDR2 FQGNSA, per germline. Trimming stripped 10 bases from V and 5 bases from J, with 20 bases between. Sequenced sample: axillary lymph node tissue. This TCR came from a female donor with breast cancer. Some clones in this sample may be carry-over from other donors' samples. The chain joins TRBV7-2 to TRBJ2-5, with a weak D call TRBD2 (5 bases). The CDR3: CATRLSAERETQYF. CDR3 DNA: TGTGCCACCAGGCTAAGCGCGGAGCGGGAGACCCAGTACTTC. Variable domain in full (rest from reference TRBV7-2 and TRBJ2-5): GAGVSQSPSNKVTEKGKDVELRCDPISGHTALYWYRQSLGQGLEFLIYFQGNSAPDKSGLPSDRFSAERTGGSVSTLTIQRTQQEDSAVYLCATRLSAERETQYFGPGTRLLVL.